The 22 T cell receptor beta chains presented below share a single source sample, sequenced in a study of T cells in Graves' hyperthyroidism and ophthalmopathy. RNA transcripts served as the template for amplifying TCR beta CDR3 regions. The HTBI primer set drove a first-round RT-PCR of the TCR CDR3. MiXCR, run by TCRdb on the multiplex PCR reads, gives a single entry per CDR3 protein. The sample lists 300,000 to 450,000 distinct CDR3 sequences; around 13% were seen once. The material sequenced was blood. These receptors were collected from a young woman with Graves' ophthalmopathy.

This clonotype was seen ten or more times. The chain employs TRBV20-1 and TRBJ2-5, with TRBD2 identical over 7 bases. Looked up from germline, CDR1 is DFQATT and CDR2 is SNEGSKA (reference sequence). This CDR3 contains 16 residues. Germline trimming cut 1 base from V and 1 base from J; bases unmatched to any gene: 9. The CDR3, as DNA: TGCAGTGCTAGAGCCACACCTCTAGCGGTCCAAGAGACCCAGTACTTC. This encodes CSARATPLAVQETQYF.

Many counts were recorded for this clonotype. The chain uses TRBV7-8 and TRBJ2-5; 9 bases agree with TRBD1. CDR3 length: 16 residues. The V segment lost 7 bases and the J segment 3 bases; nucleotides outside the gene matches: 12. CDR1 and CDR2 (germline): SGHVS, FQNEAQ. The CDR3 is CASIPVGDRAEETQYF. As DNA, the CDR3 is TGTGCCAGCATCCCAGTAGGGGACAGGGCTGAAGAGACCCAGTACTTC.

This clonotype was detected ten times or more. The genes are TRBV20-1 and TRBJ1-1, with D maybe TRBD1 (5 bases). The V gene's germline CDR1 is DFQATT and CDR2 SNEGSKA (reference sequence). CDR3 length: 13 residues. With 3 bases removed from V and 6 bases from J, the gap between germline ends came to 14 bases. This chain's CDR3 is CSASLQGGAEAFF. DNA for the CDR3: TGCAGTGCTAGTTTGCAGGGCGGAGCTGAAGCTTTCTTT.

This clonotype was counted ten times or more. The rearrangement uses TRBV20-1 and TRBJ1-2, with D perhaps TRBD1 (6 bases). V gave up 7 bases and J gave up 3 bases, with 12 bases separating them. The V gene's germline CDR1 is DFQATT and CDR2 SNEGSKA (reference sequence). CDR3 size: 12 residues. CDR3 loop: CSVRPGDYGYTF. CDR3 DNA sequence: TGCAGTGTTCGCCCAGGGGACTATGGCTACACCTTC.

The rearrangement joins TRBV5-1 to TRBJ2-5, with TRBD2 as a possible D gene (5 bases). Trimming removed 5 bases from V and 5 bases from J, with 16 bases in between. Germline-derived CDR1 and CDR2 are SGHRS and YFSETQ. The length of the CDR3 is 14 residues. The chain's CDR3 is CASRLTTASETQYF. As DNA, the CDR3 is TGCGCCAGCAGGCTGACTACCGCCTCGGAGACCCAGTACTTC.

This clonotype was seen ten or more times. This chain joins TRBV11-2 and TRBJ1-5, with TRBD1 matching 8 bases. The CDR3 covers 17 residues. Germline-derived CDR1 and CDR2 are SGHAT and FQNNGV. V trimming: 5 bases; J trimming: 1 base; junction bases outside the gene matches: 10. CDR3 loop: CASSQGTGSMSNQPQHF. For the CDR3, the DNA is TGTGCCAGCAGCCAAGGGACAGGATCAATGAGCAATCAGCCCCAGCATTTT.

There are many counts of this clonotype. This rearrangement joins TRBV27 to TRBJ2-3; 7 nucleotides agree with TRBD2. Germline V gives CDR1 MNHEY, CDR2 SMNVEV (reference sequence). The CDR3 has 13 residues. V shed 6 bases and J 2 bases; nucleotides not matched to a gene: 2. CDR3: CASSGGNTDTQYF. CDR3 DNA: TGTGCCAGCAGCGGGGGGAACACAGATACGCAGTATTTT.

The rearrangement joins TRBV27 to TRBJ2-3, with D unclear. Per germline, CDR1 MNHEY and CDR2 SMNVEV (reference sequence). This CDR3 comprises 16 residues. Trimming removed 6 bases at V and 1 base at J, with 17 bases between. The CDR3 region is CASSPRVVTGTDTQYF. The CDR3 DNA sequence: TGTGCCAGCAGCCCTCGGGTAGTTACTGGCACAGATACGCAGTATTTT.

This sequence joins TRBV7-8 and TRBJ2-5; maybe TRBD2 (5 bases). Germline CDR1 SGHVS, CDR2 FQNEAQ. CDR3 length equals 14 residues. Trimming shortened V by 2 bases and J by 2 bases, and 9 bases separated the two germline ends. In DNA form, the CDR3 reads TGTGCCAGCAGCTTAAGGCGGACTCAAGAGACCCAGTACTTC. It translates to CASSLRRTQETQYF.

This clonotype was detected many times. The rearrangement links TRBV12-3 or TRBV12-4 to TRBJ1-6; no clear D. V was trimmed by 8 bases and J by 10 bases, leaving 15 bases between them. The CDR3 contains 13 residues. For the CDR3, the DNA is TGTGCCAGCGCAACCGCCCGGGAATCACCCCTCCACTTT. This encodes CASATARESPLHF.

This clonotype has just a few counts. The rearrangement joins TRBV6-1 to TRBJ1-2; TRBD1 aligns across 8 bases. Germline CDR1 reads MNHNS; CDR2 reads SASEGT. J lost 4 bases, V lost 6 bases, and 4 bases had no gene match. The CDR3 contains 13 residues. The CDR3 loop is CASRGQGSYGYTF. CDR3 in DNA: TGTGCCAGCAGAGGACAGGGCAGCTATGGCTACACCTTC.

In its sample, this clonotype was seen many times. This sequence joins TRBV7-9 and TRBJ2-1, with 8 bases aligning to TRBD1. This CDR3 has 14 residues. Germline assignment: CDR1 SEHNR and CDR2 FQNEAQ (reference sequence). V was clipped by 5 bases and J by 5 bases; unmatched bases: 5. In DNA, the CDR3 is TGTGCCAGCAGCCGGACAGGGTTTGACAATGAGCAGTTCTTC. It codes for CASSRTGFDNEQFF.

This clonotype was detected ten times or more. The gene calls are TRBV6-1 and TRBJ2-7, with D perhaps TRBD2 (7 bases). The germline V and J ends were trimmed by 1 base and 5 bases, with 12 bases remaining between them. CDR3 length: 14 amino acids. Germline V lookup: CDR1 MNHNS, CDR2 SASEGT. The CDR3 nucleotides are TGTGCCAGCAGTGAAGAGGGGGGGTGGCACGAGCAGTACTTC. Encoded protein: CASSEEGGWHEQYF.

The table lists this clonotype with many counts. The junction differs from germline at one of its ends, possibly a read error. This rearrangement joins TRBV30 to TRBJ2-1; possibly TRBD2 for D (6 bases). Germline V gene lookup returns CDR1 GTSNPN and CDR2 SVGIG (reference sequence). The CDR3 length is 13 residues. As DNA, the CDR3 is TGTGCCTGGAGTAGCGGGTCCTTCAATGAGCAGTTCTTC. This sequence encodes CAWSSGSFNEQFF.

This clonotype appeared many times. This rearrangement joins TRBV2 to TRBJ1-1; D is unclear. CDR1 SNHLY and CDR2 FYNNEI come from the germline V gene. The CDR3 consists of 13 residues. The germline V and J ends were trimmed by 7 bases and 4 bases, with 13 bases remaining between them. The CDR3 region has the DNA TGTGCCAGCAAAGTCAGCCACGGCACTGAAGCTTTCTTT. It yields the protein CASKVSHGTEAFF.

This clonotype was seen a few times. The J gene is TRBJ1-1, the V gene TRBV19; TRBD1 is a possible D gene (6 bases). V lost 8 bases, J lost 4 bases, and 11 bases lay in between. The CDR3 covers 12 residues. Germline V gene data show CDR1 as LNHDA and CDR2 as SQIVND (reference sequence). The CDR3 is CASHDRPTEAFF. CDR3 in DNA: TGTGCCAGTCACGACAGGCCCACTGAAGCTTTCTTT.

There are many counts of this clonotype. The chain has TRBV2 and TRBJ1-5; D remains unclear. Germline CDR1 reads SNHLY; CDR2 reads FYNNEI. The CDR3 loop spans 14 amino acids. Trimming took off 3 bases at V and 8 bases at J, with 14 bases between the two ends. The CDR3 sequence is CASSDNPRREPQHF. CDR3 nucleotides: TGTGCCAGCAGTGACAATCCTAGGCGGGAGCCCCAGCATTTT.

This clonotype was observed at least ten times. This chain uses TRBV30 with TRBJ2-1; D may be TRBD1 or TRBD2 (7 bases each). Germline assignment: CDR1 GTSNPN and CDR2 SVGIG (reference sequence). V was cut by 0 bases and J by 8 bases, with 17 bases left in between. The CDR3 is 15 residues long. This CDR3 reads CAWSVSGGGWYEQFF. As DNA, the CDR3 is TGTGCCTGGAGTGTATCAGGGGGGGGGTGGTATGAGCAGTTCTTC.

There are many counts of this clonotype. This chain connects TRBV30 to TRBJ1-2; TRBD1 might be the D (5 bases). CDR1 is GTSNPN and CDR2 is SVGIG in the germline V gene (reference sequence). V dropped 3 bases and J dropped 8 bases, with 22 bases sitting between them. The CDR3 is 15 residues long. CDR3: CAWRDTGFSGEGYTF. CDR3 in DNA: TGTGCCTGGAGAGACACAGGTTTCTCTGGGGAAGGCTACACCTTC.

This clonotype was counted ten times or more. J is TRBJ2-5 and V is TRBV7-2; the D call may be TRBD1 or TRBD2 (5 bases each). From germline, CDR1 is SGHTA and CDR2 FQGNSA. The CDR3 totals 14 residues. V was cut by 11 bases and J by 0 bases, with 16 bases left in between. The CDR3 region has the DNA TGTGCCTCTGCCCCGGGGCTACACCAAGAGACCCAGTACTTC. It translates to CASAPGLHQETQYF.

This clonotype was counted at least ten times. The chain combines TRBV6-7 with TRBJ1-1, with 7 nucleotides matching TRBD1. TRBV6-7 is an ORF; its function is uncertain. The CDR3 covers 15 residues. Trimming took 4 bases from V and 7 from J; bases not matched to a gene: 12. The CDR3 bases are TGTGCCAGCAGTTCCACAGGGGACGACCTCCTTGAAGCTTTCTTT. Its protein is CASSSTGDDLLEAFF.

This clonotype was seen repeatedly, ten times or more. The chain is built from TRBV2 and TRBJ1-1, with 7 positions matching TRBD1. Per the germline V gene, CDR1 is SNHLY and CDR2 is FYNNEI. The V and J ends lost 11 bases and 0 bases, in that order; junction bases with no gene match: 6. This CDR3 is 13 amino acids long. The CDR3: CASTGDLNTEAFF. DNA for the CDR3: TGTGCCTCAACAGGGGACTTGAACACTGAAGCTTTCTTT.